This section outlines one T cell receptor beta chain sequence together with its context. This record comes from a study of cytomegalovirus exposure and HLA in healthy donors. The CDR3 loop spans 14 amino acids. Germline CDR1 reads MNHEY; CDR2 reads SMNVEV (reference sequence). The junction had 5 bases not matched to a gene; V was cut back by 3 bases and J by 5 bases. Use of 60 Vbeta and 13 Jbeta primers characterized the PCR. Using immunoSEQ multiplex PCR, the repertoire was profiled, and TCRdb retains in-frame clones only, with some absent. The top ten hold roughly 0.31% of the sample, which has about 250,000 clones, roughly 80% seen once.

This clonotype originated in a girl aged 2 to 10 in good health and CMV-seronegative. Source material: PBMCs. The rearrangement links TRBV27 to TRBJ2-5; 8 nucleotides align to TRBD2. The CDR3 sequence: CASSFRGGLETQYF. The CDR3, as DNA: TGTGCCAGCAGTTTCCGGGGGGGGTTGGAGACCCAGTACTTC.